Each of the 5 T cell receptor beta chains below was sequenced from the same sample in a study of shared clonotypes between healthy human individuals. Naive CD8 cells, CD45RO-negative and positively selected for CCR7, excluded terminally differentiated effector memory CD45RA+ cells. Using immunoSEQ multiplex PCR, the repertoire was profiled, and TCRdb retains in-frame clones only, with some absent. Among about 2 million clones listed, about 95% were seen once. The sequencing input was naive CD8+ T cells sorted from blood. Receptor source: a young man in good health.

CDR3 DNA sequence: TGTGCCAGCAGCTCGGCCTGGGACAGGGGGTCCGAGCAGTACTTC. Residues: CASSSAWDRGSEQYF. The chain joins TRBV7-9 to TRBJ2-7, with 11 bases matching TRBD1. Per germline, CDR1 SEHNR and CDR2 FQNEAQ (reference sequence). After removal of 4 bases from V and 6 bases from J, the junction contained 8 bases not matched to a gene. This CDR3 contains 15 residues. Supplemented by reference TRBV7-9 and TRBJ2-7, the full variable domain reads DTGVSQNPRHKITKRGQNVTFRCDPISEHNRLYWYRQTLGQGPEFLTYFQNEAQLEKSRLLSDRFSAERPKGSFSTLEIQRTEQGDSAMYLCASSSAWDRGSEQYFGPGTRLTVT.

The chain links TRBV27 to TRBJ2-3, with TRBD1 as a possible D gene (5 bases). V was pared by 1 base and J by 5 bases, with 13 bases between. The CDR3 consists of 15 residues. In germline, CDR1 is MNHEY, CDR2 SMNVEV (reference sequence). In DNA, the CDR3 is TGTGCCAGCAGTTTATTCGTCCCCCAGGGAGATACGCAGTATTTT. Protein product: CASSLFVPQGDTQYF.

This clone appeared a single time. The chain employs TRBV5-1 and TRBJ2-7, with 9 bases matching TRBD1. The CDR3 runs to 16 residues. With V trimmed by 3 bases and J by 3 bases, 10 bases remained unmatched. Per germline, CDR1 SGHRS and CDR2 YFSETQ. CDR3 sequence reads: CASSSSGTGLDYEQYF. DNA of the CDR3: TGCGCCAGCAGCTCTTCCGGGACAGGGCTGGACTACGAGCAGTACTTC.

This chain's CDR3 is CASSRQGSGTEAFF. The CDR3 DNA follows: TGTGCCAGCAGCCGACAGGGCAGTGGCACTGAAGCTTTCTTT. The chain is built from TRBV11-2 and TRBJ1-1; TRBD1 matches at 7 bases. The V gene's germline CDR1 is SGHAT and CDR2 FQNNGV. Trimming took 5 bases from V and 4 from J; bases not matched to a gene: 7. This CDR3 has 14 amino acids.

The chain is built from TRBV2 and TRBJ2-1; tentatively, D is TRBD2 (5 bases). Trimming took off 2 bases at V and 2 bases at J, with 13 bases between the two ends. Germline CDR1 reads SNHLY; CDR2 reads FYNNEI. The CDR3 length is 16 residues. The CDR3 DNA is TGTGCCAGCAGTGAAATTCTAGCCCCGACCTACAATGAGCAGTTCTTC. It encodes CASSEILAPTYNEQFF.